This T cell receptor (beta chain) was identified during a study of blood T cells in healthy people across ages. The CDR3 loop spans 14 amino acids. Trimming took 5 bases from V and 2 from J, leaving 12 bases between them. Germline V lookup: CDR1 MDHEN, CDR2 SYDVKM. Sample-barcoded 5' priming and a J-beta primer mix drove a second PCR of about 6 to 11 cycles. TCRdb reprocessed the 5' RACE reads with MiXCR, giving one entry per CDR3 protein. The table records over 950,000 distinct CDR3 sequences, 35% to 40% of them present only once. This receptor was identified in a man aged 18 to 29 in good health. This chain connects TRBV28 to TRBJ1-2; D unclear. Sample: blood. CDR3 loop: CASSPTSKNYGYTF. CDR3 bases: TGTGCCAGCAGTCCGACAAGTAAGAACTATGGCTACACCTTC.